This TCR beta chain was captured in a study of shared clonotypes between healthy human individuals. Germline assignment: CDR1 MNHNS and CDR2 SASEGT. The ends were cut back, 0 bases at V and 6 bases at J, with 6 bases in the middle. The CDR3 sequence is 12 residues long. At the deep level, the assay was run. In the study's own analysis: Because ImmunoSEQ provided only junction sequences with no quality scores, the filtering differed. Profiling relied on immunoSEQ multiplex PCR, and the TCRdb table lists in-frame clones only, not all of them. From that table come the V and J calls and clone size; the DNA was used to work out D and trimming. The top ten hold around 0.14% of the sample, which has 2 million to 3 million clones, roughly nine tenths seen once.

The chain has TRBV6-1 and TRBJ2-7, with D possibly TRBD1 on 5 matching bases. The sequenced material came from naive CD4+ T cells sorted from blood. Subset: CD45RA+ positively selected. This clonotype was sampled from a man younger than 35 in good health. The CDR3 is CASSEAGLEQYF. CDR3 coding DNA: TGTGCCAGCAGTGAAGCGGGGCTCGAGCAGTACTTC.